This T cell receptor beta chain derives from a study of blood T cell repertoires in COVID-19 (dated by TCRdb to the early 2020s). About the investigation overall: The collaborator samples originated in the United States, Italy and Spain and spanned the acute and convalescent phases of COVID-19. The sample metadata nearly always contained a de-identified subject ID, COVID-19 status, age in years and sex. Samples were obtained from the ongoing ImmuneRACE study (first 160 participants) and from 1,254 subjects provided by 6 global collaborators. Subjects who had been exposed to COVID-19, were actively infected with it, or had recovered from it provided the deeply sampled blood TCRbeta repertoires that made up the dataset. A freely available public database, intended as a resource for researchers studying the immune response to SARS-CoV-2, is where the repertoires were released. The prospective study material was composed of cDNA or gDNA derived from T cells, B-cell-depleted T cells, or PBMCs. Where available, HLA class I and class II types were taken from metadata supplied by the sample provider and were not determined by assay-based typing.

The paper as a whole reports these results and caveats: The amount of clinical and demographic metadata varied by source and participant and was provided uncurated.

Details on this clone: No antigen is known for it. Per-base quality was not reported, and no clone a single base away is much larger than it.

The V and J ends are trimmed by 6 bases and 8 bases, leaving 16 bases between them. The germline V gene supplies CDR1 MNHEY and CDR2 SVGAGI. The CDR3, from cysteine to phenylalanine, totals 14 residues. Kept here is only the CDR3 DNA, which spans 42 bases and is read in frame from base 1. In Seattle, one collaborating source enrolled patients while the infection was active and tracked those patients longitudinally over the course of disease. Each collaborating institution followed its own protocols to collect whole blood in K2EDTA tubes. For TCRbeta analysis, collaborators shipped samples in one of three forms: frozen whole blood, isolated PBMCs, or DNA extracted from either of those sample types. The immunoSEQ Assay, a bias-controlled multiplex PCR, was used to amplify TCRbeta CDR3 regions from genomic DNA. In the source study's methods: Within the assay, amplification of reference gene primers was used to estimate how many nucleated cells each sample contained. To quantify the absolute abundance of each unique TCRbeta CDR3 rearrangement, sequence reads were collapsed and filtered. For each sample, productive Simpson clonality was calculated by taking the square root of Simpson's diversity index across productive rearrangements. TCRdb's version of the immuneACCESS table is confined to in-frame rearrangements and falls short of the full clone set. An unresolved V gene accounts for under half of the shortfall where checked; the remainder is of unknown origin. The V and J calls and the clone size are those of that table, but D and trimming were determined from the DNA. The sample data list more than 60,000 clones, and around nine tenths of these were observed just once. Jointly, the top ten make up over 6% of the sample.

The chain is assembled from TRBV6-5 and TRBJ1-4; the D gene remains uncertain. The specimen sequenced was peripheral blood. This clonotype was obtained from a man at least 80 years old with COVID-19, enrolled during active disease. The CDR3 protein sequence reads: CASSLRVRVEKLFF. The bases are TGTGCCAGCAGCTTGAGGGTCAGAGTAGAAAAACTGTTTTTT.